This TCR beta chain was captured in a study of tumor-infiltrating lymphocytes in primary liver carcinoma. The overall study: Surgeons resected the patients' primary liver carcinomas.

This clonotype was observed a few times. Constant-region priming of approximately 500 ng total RNA yielded TCR beta cDNA. Three nested multiplex PCR rounds, a slightly modified ARM-PCR, produced the libraries for TCR beta. One entry per CDR3 protein results from TCRdb running MiXCR on the multiplex PCR reads. Among 310,000 or so distinct CDR3 sequences listed, nearly 60% were seen once. Germline DNA was extracted too, while blood RNA derived from unsorted whole blood. Sequencing used peripheral blood. This receptor was obtained from a young woman with primary liver carcinoma and hepatitis B virus infection.

This CDR3 reads CASKLSGDSNQPQHF. The CDR3 DNA reads as TGTGCCAGCAAATTGTCAGGGGACAGCAATCAGCCCCAGCATTTT. The chain couples TRBV6-1 to TRBJ1-5; possibly TRBD1 for D (6 bases). The CDR3 covers 15 residues. The V gene lost 7 bases and the J gene lost 1 base, with 14 bases spanning the gap. CDR1 and CDR2 from the germline V gene are MNHNS and SASEGT.